This T cell receptor beta chain was sequenced in a study of blood T cell repertoires in COVID-19. The wider study: Sites in the United States, Italy and Spain provided acute and convalescent COVID-19 samples. T cells, B-cell-depleted T cells, or PBMCs provided the cDNA or gDNA that served as material.

The V and J ends lost 2 bases and 6 bases, in that order; junction bases with no gene match: 4. The CDR3 covers 14 residues. The V gene's germline CDR1 is SGHKS and CDR2 YYEKEE (reference sequence). Original handling: Amplifying reference gene primers gave estimates of nucleated cell counts. Clones were read by immunoSEQ multiplex PCR, and TCRdb kept only the in-frame ones, dropping some. The V and J calls and clone size were taken over from that table, and D and trimming were inferred from the DNA. The table has fewer than 300,000 clones, 81% seen once. This TCR was recovered from an older woman with active or convalescent COVID-19. This chain links TRBV5-5 with TRBJ1-3; 8 bases line up with TRBD1. Material: peripheral blood. CDR3 in DNA: TGTGCCAGCAGCTTTCCGGACAGGGTAAACACCATATATTTT. This gives the protein CASSFPDRVNTIYF. Full variable domain (remainder filled in from reference TRBV5-5 and TRBJ1-3): DAGVTQSPTHLIKTRGQQVTLRCSPISGHKSVSWYQQVLGQGPQFIFQYYEKEERGRGNFPDRFSARQFPNYSSELNVNALLLGDSALYLCASSFPDRVNTIYFGEGSWLTVV.